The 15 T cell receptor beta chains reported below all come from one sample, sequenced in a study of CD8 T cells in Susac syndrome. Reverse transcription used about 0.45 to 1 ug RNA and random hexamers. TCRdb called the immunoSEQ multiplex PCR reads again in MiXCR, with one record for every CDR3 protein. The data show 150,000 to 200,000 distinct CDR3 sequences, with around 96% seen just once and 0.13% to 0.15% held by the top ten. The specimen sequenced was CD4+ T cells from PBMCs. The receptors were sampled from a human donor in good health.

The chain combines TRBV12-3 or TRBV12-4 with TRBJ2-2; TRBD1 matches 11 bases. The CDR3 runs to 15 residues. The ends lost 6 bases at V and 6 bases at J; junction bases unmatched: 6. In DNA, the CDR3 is TGTGCCAGCAGACCCGGGACAGGGGGGGCCGGGGAGCTGTTTTTT. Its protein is CASRPGTGGAGELFF.

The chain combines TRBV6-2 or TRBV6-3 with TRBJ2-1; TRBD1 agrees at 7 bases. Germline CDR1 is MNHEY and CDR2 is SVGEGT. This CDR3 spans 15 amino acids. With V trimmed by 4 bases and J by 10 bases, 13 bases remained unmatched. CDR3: CASSFTGAAFNEQFF. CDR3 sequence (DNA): TGTGCCAGCAGTTTCACAGGGGCCGCGTTCAACGAGCAGTTCTTC.

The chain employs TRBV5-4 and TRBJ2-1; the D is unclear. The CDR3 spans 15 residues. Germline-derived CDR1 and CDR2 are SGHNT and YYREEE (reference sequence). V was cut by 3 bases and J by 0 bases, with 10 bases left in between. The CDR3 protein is CASSSDPSSYNEQFF. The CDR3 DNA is TGTGCCAGCAGCTCGGACCCGAGCTCCTACAATGAGCAGTTCTTC.

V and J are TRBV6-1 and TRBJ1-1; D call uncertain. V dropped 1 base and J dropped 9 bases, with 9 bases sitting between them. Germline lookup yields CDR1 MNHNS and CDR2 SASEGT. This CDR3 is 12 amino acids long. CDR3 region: CASSEVATKAFF. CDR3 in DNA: TGTGCCAGCAGTGAAGTGGCTACGAAAGCTTTCTTT.

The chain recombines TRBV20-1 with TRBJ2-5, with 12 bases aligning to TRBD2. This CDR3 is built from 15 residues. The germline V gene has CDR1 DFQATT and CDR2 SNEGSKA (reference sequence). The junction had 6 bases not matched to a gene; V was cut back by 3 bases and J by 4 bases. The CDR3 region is CSASPPSGGGETQYF. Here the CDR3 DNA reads TGCAGTGCTAGCCCACCTAGCGGGGGGGGAGAGACCCAGTACTTC.

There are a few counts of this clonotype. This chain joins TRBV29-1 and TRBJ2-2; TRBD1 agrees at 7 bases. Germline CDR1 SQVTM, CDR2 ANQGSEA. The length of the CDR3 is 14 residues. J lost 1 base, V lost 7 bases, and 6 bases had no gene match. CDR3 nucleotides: TGCAGCGCTCTGACAGGGAAGAACACCGGGGAGCTGTTTTTT. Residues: CSALTGKNTGELFF.

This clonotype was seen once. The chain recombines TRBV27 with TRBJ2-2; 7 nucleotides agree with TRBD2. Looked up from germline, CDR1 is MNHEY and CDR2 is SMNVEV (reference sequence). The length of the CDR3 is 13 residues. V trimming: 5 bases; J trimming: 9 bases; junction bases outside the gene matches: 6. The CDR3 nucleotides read TGTGCCAGCAGTACTAGCGACCCCAGGGAGCTGTTTTTT. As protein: CASSTSDPRELFF.

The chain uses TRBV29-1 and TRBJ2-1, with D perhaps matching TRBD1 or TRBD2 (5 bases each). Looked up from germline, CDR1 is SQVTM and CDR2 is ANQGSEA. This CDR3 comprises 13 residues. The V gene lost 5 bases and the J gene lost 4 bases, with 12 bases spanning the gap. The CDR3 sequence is CSVRGRGYNEQFF. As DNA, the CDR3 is TGCAGCGTTCGGGGACGGGGATACAATGAGCAGTTCTTC.

CDR3 sequence: CSLYTDTQYF. The CDR3 nucleotides are TGCAGCCTTTACACAGATACGCAGTATTTT. This chain links TRBV20-1 with TRBJ2-3; D is unclear. The CDR3 length is 10 residues. Germline assignment: CDR1 DFQATT and CDR2 SNEGSKA (reference sequence).

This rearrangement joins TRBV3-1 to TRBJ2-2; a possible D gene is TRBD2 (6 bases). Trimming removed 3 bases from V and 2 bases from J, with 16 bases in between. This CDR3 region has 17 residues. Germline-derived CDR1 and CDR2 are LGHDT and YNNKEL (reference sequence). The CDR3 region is CASSQPTGLINTGELFF. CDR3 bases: TGTGCCAGCAGCCAGCCCACGGGACTGATAAACACCGGGGAGCTGTTTTTT.

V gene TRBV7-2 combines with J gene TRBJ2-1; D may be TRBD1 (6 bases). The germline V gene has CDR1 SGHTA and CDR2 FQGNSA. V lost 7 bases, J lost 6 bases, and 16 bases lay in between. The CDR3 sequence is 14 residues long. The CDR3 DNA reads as TGTGCCAGCAACGTAAACAGGGTCGGCAATGAGCAGTTCTTC. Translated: CASNVNRVGNEQFF.

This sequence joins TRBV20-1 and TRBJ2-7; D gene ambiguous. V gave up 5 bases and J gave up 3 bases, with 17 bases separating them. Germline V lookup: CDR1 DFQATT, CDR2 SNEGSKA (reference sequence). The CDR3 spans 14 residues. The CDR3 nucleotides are TGCAGTGCTCCCCCCGCCCTGACCGGCTACGAGCAGTACTTC. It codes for CSAPPALTGYEQYF.

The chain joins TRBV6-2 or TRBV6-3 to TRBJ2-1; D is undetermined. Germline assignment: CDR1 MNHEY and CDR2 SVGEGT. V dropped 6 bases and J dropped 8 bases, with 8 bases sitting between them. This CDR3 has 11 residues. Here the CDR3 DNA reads TGTGCCAGCAGGGCGTGGGATGAGCAGTTCTTC. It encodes CASRAWDEQFF.

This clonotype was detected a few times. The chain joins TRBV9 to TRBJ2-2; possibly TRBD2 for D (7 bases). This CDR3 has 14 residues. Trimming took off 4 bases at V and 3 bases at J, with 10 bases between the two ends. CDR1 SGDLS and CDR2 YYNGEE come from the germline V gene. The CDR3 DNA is TGTGCCAGCAGCCGGGGGGCGGACACCGGGGAGCTGTTTTTT. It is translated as CASSRGADTGELFF. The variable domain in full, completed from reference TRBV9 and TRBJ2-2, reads DSGVTQTPKHLITATGQRVTLRCSPRSGDLSVYWYQQSLDQGLQFLIQYYNGEERAKGNILERFSAQQFPDLHSELNLSSLELGDSALYFCASSRGADTGELFFGEGSRLTVL.

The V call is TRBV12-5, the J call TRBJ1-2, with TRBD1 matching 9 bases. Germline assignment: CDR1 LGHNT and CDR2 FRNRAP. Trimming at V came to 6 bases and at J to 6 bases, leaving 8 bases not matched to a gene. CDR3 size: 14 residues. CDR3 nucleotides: TGTGCTAGTGGCATCGGGACAGGGATAGATGGCTACACCTTC. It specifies CASGIGTGIDGYTF.